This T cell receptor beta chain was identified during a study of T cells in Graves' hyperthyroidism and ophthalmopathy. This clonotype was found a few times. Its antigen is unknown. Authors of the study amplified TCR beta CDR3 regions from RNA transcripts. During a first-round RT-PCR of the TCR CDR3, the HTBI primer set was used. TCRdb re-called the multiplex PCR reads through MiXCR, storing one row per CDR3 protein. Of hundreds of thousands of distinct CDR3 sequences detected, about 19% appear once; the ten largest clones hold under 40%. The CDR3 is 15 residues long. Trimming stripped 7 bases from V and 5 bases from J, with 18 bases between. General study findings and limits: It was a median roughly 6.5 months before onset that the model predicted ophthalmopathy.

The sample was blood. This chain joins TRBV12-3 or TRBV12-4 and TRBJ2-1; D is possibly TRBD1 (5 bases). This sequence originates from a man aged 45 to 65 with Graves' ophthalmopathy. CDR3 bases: TGTGCCAGCACCCCAAATTGGGGCCCAAACAATGAGCAGTTCTTC. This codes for CASTPNWGPNNEQFF.